A selection of T cell receptor beta chains follows, all from one sample in a study of blood T cell repertoires in COVID-19. The data were produced by immunoSEQ multiplex PCR, yet TCRdb's version contains in-frame clones alone and is incomplete. The data contain approximately 270,000 clones, around 82% of them seen just once; the ten biggest clones take up 15% to 19%. Sequencing was performed on peripheral blood. The receptors shown here come from a person between 70 and 80 years old with COVID-19, enrolled during active disease. Both conserved end residues are part of each CDR3. D genes are given only for firm matches. Only some rows state a clone size, as once, few, many or a class for expanded clones.

j_call clone_size v_call d_call cdr3_nt cdr3_aa
TRBJ2-2 NA TRBV21-1 NA TGTGCCAGCAGCAAGGAACCATTAGGGACAGCTAACACCGGGGAGCTGTTTTTT CASSKEPLGTANTGELFF
TRBJ2-3 NA TRBV19 TRBD1 TGTGCCAGTAGTAACAGGGGAAGCACAGATACGCAGTATTTT CASSNRGSTDTQYF
TRBJ1-2 NA TRBV7-3 NA TGTGCCAGCAGCTTTCAGGGTGGTACCGCTGGCTACACCTTC CASSFQGGTAGYTF
TRBJ2-1 NA TRBV28 NA TGTGCCAGCACGCCAGGGCCCAATGAGCAGTTCTTC CASTPGPNEQFF
TRBJ1-2 NA TRBV9 TRBD1 TGTGCCAGCAGCGACACAGGGGTCTATGGCTACACCTTC CASSDTGVYGYTF
TRBJ2-1 NA TRBV7-2 NA TGTGCCAGCAGCTTAGACCCTACAGGGTCGCAGTTCTTC CASSLDPTGSQFF
TRBJ1-6 NA TRBV30 NA TGTGCCTGGAGTCCCTTAACCTCTGGTCGAGATAATTCACCCCTCCACTTT CAWSPLTSGRDNSPLHF
TRBJ2-1 few TRBV3-1/TRBV3-2 NA TGTGCCAGCAGCCAAGATAGGACATTGTGGGGTTACAATGAGCAGTTCTTC CASSQDRTLWGYNEQFF
TRBJ2-5 NA TRBV6-4 NA TGTGCCAGCTTGAGCGGAGTACAAGAGACCCAGTACTTC CASLSGVQETQYF
TRBJ2-7 many TRBV27 TRBD2 TGTGCCAGCAGTCGAACCGGCGGGGGAGGATACGAGCAGTACTTC CASSRTGGGGYEQYF
TRBJ2-5 NA TRBV2 NA TGTGCCAGCAGTGAGGGAGGGACCCAGTACTTC CASSEGGTQYF
TRBJ2-3 NA TRBV10-3 NA TGTGCCATCAGTTCCTCTCCCGAGACTGATACGCAGTATTTT CAISSSPETDTQYF
TRBJ1-2 NA TRBV19 NA TGTGCCAGTAGTAAACAGGGACCGTATGGCTACACCTTC CASSKQGPYGYTF
TRBJ2-7 once TRBV6-4 TRBD1 TGTGCCAGCAGTGAAAACCTCTTGGGACAGGGGGAATACTACGAGCAGTACTTC CASSENLLGQGEYYEQYF
TRBJ2-5 NA TRBV27 TRBD2 TGTGCCAGCAGTTGGACTAGCGGAGACAGAGAAGAGACCCAGTACTTC CASSWTSGDREETQYF
TRBJ1-4 NA TRBV18 TRBD1 TGTGCCAGCTCACCTTCAGGGGGTGAAAAACTGTTTTTT CASSPSGGEKLFF
TRBJ2-2 few TRBV3-1/TRBV3-2 TRBD2 TGTGCCAGCAGCCAAGATCTGATTGGGACTAGCTCGTTGGGGGACACCGGGGAGCTGTTTTTT CASSQDLIGTSSLGDTGELFF
TRBJ1-2 NA TRBV6-5 TRBD1 TGTGCCAGCAGTTACCGTGACAGGGGCTATGGCTACACCTTC CASSYRDRGYGYTF
TRBJ1-6 once TRBV28 NA TGTGCCAGCAGTTCCCCAGTCCTGAGGGATTCACCCCTCCACTTT CASSSPVLRDSPLHF